Listed here are 12 T cell receptor beta chains from one sample, sequenced in a study of T cells after posttransplantation cyclophosphamide. Treatment was busulfan-fludarabine conditioning, a marrow graft, and cyclophosphamide on days +3 and +4. Using immunoSEQ multiplex PCR, the repertoire was profiled, and TCRdb retains in-frame clones only, with some absent. The data hold about 3,300 clones, with roughly 77% observed a single time. The starting material was PBMCs, obtained more than 150 days after allogeneic stem cell transplant with posttransplant cyclophosphamide. Receptors originate from a male patient between 60 and 69 years old who received an allogeneic stem cell transplant from a related donor and was CMV-positive. Some of these T cells may belong to the graft donor.

This clone appeared a single time. The chain carries TRBV28 and TRBJ1-2, with 11 bases identical to TRBD1. Unmatched junction bases numbered 12, after V lost 5 bases and J lost 7 bases. This CDR3 has 16 residues. The germline V gene has CDR1 MDHEN and CDR2 SYDVKM. The CDR3 protein is CASSPGGQGVTRGYTF. CDR3 DNA sequence: TGTGCCAGCAGTCCAGGGGGACAGGGGGTAACGCGTGGCTACACCTTC.

This clone was detected once. The gene calls are TRBV28 and TRBJ1-5, with 8 nucleotides matching TRBD1. In germline, CDR1 is MDHEN, CDR2 SYDVKM. There are 14 residues in the CDR3. The J segment lost 5 bases and the V segment lost 6 bases, leaving 6 bases of the junction unmatched. CDR3 protein: CASRTTGVYQPQHF. In DNA, the CDR3 is TGTGCCAGCAGGACGACAGGGGTATATCAGCCCCAGCATTTT.

This chain connects TRBV9 to TRBJ1-2; 9 nucleotides align to TRBD1. Unmatched junction bases numbered 4, after V lost 2 bases and J lost 2 bases. The germline V gene has CDR1 SGDLS and CDR2 YYNGEE. The length of the CDR3 is 15 residues. CDR3 region: CASSVTGGANYGYTF. In DNA, the CDR3 is TGTGCCAGCAGCGTTACAGGGGGCGCAAACTATGGCTACACCTTC.

The genes are TRBV15 and TRBJ1-5; possibly TRBD1 for D (5 bases). Trimming removed 5 bases at V and 3 bases at J, with 14 bases between. The germline gives CDR1 LNHNV, CDR2 YYDKDF (reference sequence). The CDR3 totals 15 residues. The CDR3 coding sequence is TGTGCCACCAGCGTAGAGCAGGGTGCCAATCAGCCCCAGCATTTT. Protein product: CATSVEQGANQPQHF.

J is TRBJ2-1 and V is TRBV9; possibly TRBD1 for D (5 bases). Trimming pared 7 bases from V and 10 bases from J, leaving 18 bases between. This CDR3 region has 13 residues. Germline V gene data show CDR1 as SGDLS and CDR2 as YYNGEE. CDR3 sequence reads: CASAQDVDMEQFF. In DNA form, the CDR3 reads TGTGCCAGCGCCCAGGACGTGGACATGGAGCAGTTCTTC.

The gene calls are TRBV27 and TRBJ2-2; TRBD2 agrees at 10 bases. The CDR3 loop spans 16 amino acids. Germline values: CDR1 MNHEY, CDR2 SMNVEV (reference sequence). J lost 1 base, V lost 6 bases, and 5 bases had no gene match. The CDR3 is CASRIGLAVNTGELFF. As DNA, the CDR3 is TGTGCCAGCAGGATAGGACTAGCGGTGAACACCGGGGAGCTGTTTTTT.

The rearrangement uses TRBV29-1 and TRBJ2-2; D unresolved. The length of the CDR3 is 11 residues. The V and J ends lost 6 bases and 3 bases respectively, with 5 bases between them. From germline, CDR1 is SQVTM and CDR2 ANQGSEA. The CDR3 spells CSVLYTGELFF. The CDR3 region has the DNA TGCAGCGTCCTATACACCGGGGAGCTGTTTTTT.

CDR3 bases: TGTGCCACCACTCGTGGTGCAACTAATGAAAAACTGTTTTTT. Residues: CATTRGATNEKLFF. This chain links TRBV6-1 with TRBJ1-4; D gene unclear. The length of the CDR3 is 14 residues. V lost 10 bases, J lost 0 bases, and 12 bases lay in between. The germline V gene encodes CDR1 MNHNS and CDR2 SASEGT.

This rearrangement joins TRBV9 to TRBJ2-5; 13 positions match TRBD2. The CDR3 sequence is 18 residues long. Germline assignment: CDR1 SGDLS and CDR2 YYNGEE. With 3 bases clipped from V and 2 bases from J, the junction kept 10 bases outside the gene matches. The CDR3 DNA reads TGTGCCAGCAGCGACGGGACTAGCGGGGTGTGGGAACAAGAGACCCAGTACTTC. Amino acids: CASSDGTSGVWEQETQYF.

The V and J genes are TRBV7-2 and TRBJ1-1; perhaps TRBD1 as D (5 bases). Trimming left V 2 bases short and J 1 base short, with 8 bases between. The germline CDR1 and CDR2 sequences are SGHTA and FQGNSA. The CDR3 is 14 residues long. The CDR3 reads CASSLRTQNTEAFF. In nucleotides, the CDR3 is TGTGCCAGCAGCTTAAGGACACAGAACACTGAAGCTTTCTTT.

This chain uses TRBV7-2 with TRBJ2-3; TRBD1 matches at 8 bases. Trimming took 6 bases from V and 2 from J; bases not matched to a gene: 7. The CDR3 has 15 residues. Germline V gene lookup returns CDR1 SGHTA and CDR2 FQGNSA. The CDR3: CASRSGQGFTDTQYF. The CDR3 DNA follows: TGTGCCAGCAGATCCGGACAGGGATTCACAGATACGCAGTATTTT.

This clone occurred once. The CDR3 coding sequence is TGCAGCGTTGATGGTGGACTAGCGCTAGAGACCCAGTACTTC. It translates to CSVDGGLALETQYF. V is TRBV29-1 and J is TRBJ2-5; 9 bases align to TRBD2. Germline-derived CDR1 and CDR2 are SQVTM and ANQGSEA. J lost 4 bases, V lost 3 bases, and 6 bases had no gene match. This CDR3 comprises 14 residues.